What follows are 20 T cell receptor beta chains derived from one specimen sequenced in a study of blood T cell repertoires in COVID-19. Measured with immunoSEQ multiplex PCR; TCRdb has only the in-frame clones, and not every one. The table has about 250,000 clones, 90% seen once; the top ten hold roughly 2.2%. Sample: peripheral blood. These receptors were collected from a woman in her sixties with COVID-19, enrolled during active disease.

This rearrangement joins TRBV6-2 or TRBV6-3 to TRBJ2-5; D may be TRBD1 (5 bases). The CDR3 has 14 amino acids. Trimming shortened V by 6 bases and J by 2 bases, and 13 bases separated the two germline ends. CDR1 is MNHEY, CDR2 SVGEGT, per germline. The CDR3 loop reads CASSRTGTQETQYF. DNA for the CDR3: TGTGCCAGCAGCCGCACAGGTACACAAGAGACCCAGTACTTC.

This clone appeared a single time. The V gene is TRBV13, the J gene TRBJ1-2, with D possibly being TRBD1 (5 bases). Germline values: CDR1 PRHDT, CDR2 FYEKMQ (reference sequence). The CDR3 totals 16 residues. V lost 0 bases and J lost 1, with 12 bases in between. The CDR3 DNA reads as TGTGCCAGCAGCTTAGGGTTTGACAGCGATAACTATGGCTACACCTTC. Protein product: CASSLGFDSDNYGYTF.

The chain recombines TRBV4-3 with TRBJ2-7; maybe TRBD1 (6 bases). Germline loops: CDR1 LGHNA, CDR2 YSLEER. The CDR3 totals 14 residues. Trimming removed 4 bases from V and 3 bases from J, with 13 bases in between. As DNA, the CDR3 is TGCGCCAGCAGCCCAAGAACAGGGAACTACGAGCAGTACTTC. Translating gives CASSPRTGNYEQYF.

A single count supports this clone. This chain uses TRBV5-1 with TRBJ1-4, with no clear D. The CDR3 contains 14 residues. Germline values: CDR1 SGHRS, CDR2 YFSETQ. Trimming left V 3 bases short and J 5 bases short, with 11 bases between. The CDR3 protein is CASSWAGENEKLFF. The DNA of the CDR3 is TGCGCCAGCAGCTGGGCGGGTGAAAATGAAAAACTGTTTTTT.

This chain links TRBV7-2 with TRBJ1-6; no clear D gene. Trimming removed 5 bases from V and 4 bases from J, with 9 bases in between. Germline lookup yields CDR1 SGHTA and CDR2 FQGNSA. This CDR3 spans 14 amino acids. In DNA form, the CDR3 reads TGTGCCAGCAGCCCTAGTGGTTATAATTCACCCCTCCACTTT. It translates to CASSPSGYNSPLHF.

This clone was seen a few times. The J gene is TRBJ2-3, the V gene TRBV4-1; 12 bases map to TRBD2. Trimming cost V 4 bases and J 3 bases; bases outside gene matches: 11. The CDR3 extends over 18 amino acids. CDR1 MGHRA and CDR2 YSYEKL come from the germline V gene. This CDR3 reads CASSLRWGLAGGTDTQYF. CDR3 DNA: TGCGCCAGCAGCCTGCGCTGGGGGCTAGCGGGAGGGACAGATACGCAGTATTTT.

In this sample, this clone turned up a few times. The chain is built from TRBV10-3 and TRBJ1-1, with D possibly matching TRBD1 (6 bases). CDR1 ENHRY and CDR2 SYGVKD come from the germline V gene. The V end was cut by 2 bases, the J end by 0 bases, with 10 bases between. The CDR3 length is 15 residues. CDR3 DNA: TGTGCCATCAGTGAGAGGGGGGGTCTGAACACTGAAGCTTTCTTT. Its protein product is CAISERGGLNTEAFF.

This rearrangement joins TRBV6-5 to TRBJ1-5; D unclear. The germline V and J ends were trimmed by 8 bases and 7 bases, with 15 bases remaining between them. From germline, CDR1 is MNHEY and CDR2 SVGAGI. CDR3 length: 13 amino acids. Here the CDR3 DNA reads TGTGCCAGCTATCCCAGGTCTGGACAGCCCCAGCATTTT. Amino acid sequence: CASYPRSGQPQHF.

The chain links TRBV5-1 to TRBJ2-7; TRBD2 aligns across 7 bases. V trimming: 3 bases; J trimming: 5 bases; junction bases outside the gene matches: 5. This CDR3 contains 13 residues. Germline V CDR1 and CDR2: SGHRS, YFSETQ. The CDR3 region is CASSYDRGDEQYF. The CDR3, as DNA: TGCGCCAGCAGCTATGACCGGGGGGACGAGCAGTACTTC.

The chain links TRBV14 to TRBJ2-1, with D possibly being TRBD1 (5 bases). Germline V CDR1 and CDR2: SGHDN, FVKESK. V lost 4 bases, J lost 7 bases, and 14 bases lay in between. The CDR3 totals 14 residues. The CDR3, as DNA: TGTGCCAGCAGCCCCCGACAGACCCGGAATGAGCAGTTCTTC. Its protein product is CASSPRQTRNEQFF.

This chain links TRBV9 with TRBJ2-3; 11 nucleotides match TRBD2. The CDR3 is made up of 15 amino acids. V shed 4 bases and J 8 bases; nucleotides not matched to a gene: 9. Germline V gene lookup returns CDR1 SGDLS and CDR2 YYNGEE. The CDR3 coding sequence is TGTGCCAGCAGCCCCTCCGTAGCGGGGGGGGGTACGCAGTATTTT. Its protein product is CASSPSVAGGGTQYF.

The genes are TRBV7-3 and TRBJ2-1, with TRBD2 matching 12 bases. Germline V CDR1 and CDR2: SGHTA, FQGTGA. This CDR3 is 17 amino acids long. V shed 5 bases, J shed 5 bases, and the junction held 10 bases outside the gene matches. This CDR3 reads CASSLPTSGGPNNEQFF. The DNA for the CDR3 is TGTGCCAGCAGCCTGCCGACTAGCGGGGGACCTAACAATGAGCAGTTCTTC.

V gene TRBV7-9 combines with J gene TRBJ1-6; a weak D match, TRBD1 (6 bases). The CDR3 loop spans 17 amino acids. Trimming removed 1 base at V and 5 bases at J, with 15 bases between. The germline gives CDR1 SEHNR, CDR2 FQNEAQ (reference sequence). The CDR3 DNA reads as TGTGCCAGCAGCTTAGATATGGGGGCGCAAAATAATTCACCCCTCCACTTT. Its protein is CASSLDMGAQNNSPLHF.

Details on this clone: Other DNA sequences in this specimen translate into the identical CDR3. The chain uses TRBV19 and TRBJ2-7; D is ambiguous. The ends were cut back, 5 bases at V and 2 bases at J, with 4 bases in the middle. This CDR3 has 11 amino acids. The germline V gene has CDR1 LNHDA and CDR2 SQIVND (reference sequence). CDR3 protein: CASSSAYEQYF. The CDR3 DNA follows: TGTGCCAGTAGTTCGGCCTACGAGCAGTACTTC.

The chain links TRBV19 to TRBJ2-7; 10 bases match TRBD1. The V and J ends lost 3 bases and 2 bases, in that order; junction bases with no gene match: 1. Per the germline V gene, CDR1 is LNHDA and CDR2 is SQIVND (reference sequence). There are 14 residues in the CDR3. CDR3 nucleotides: TGTGCCAGTAGTATGGGGACAGGGGCCTACGAGCAGTACTTC. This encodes CASSMGTGAYEQYF.

In DNA form, the CDR3 reads TGTGCCAGCCGCCCGGGGGTCCTTATGAACACTGAAGCTTTCTTT. This encodes CASRPGVLMNTEAFF. The chain combines TRBV6-5 with TRBJ1-1; weak D call: TRBD1 (5 bases). This CDR3 contains 15 residues. V was pared by 8 bases and J by 0 bases, with 16 bases between. Germline V gives CDR1 MNHEY, CDR2 SVGAGI.

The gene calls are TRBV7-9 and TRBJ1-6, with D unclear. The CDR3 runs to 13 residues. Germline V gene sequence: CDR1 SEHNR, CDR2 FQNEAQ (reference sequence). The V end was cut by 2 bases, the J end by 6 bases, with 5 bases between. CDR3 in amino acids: CASSLPGNSPLHF. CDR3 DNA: TGTGCCAGCAGCTTACCCGGTAATTCACCCCTCCACTTT.

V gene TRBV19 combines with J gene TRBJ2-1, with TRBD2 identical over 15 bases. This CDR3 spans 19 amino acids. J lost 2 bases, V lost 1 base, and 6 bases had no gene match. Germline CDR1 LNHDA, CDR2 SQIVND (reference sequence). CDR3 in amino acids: CASSIAGLAGGIPYNEQFF. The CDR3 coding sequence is TGTGCCAGTAGTATAGCTGGACTAGCGGGGGGGATCCCCTACAATGAGCAGTTCTTC.

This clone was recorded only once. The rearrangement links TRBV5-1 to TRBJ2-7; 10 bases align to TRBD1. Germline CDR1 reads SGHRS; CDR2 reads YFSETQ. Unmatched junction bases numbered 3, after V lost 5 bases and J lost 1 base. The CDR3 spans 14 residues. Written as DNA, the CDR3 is TGCGCCAGCAGATGGGACAGGGGATCCTACGAGCAGTACTTC. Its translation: CASRWDRGSYEQYF.

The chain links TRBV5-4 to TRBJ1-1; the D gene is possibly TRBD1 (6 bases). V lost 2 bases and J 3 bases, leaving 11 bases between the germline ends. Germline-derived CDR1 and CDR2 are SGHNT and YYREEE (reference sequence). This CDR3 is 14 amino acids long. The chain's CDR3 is CASSLGGVYTEAFF. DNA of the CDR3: TGTGCCAGCAGCTTAGGGGGGGTATACACTGAAGCTTTCTTT. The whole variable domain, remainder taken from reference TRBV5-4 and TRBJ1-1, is ETGVTQSPTHLIKTRGQQVTLRCSSQSGHNTVSWYQQALGQGPQFIFQYYREEENGRGNFPPRFSGLQFPNYSSELNVNALELDDSALYLCASSLGGVYTEAFFGQGTRLTVV.